This passage covers 19 T cell receptor beta chains from one sample sequenced in a study of T-cell memory formation after mild COVID-19 (dated by TCRdb to about 2021). Library generation was performed with 5' RACE. Sequenced on an Illumina NovaSeq 6000. TCRdb's own reprocessing of the public reads used fastp at Q25 and MiXCR and kept productive beta chains. Each entry merges the rows of one CDR3 protein and shows their most common DNA and genes. The sample data list about 430,000 distinct CDR3 sequences, and 20% to 25% of these were observed just once. In total, the top ten clones hold 7.5% to 10% of the sample. Sequenced: PBMCs or a T cell subset sorted from them (not recorded which). These receptors all stem from an adult woman who had mild COVID-19 (a few samples of this study predate the infection). The sample titles of this study are shuffled in the database, so cell type and time point are left out; the donor was told from shared clones.

J is TRBJ2-1 and V is TRBV12-3 or TRBV12-4; D ambiguous. Trimming cost V 5 bases and J 14 bases, with 13 bases left between them. The CDR3 has 11 residues. The CDR3 nucleotides read TGTGCCAGCAGTCTAGGTTTGTCGAAGTTCTTC. Translation gives CASSLGLSKFF.

The J gene is TRBJ1-1, the V gene TRBV7-9; D call uncertain. The V end lost 4 bases, the J end lost 7 bases, and 10 bases lay between the germline ends. The CDR3 length is 12 residues. Per germline, CDR1 SEHNR and CDR2 FQNEAQ (reference sequence). DNA for the CDR3: TGTGCCAGCAGCTCCCGTCCGGATGAAGCTTTCTTT. Protein sequence: CASSSRPDEAFF.

The rearrangement uses TRBV29-1 and TRBJ2-2, with TRBD2 identical over 9 bases. The length of the CDR3 is 13 residues. Germline values: CDR1 SQVTM, CDR2 ANQGSEA. The J segment lost 6 bases and the V segment lost 7 bases, leaving 6 bases of the junction unmatched. The CDR3: CSAGGGAAGELFF. The DNA of the CDR3 is TGCAGCGCCGGCGGGGGGGCGGCCGGGGAGCTGTTTTTT.

This clonotype was seen only a few times. The V gene is TRBV29-1, the J gene TRBJ2-5, with D maybe TRBD2 (5 bases). This CDR3 spans 13 amino acids. Germline V gives CDR1 SQVTM, CDR2 ANQGSEA. Deletions cut 4 bases from V and 4 bases from J, with 13 bases between. CDR3 DNA: TGCAGCGTTGGTTGGGAGAGAGGAGAGACCCAGTACTTC. Translating gives CSVGWERGETQYF.

The chain has TRBV27 and TRBJ2-7; a possible D gene is TRBD1 (5 bases). Germline V gene sequence: CDR1 MNHEY, CDR2 SMNVEV (reference sequence). The CDR3 has 12 residues. The V end was cut by 6 bases, the J end by 2 bases, with 8 bases between. CDR3 loop: CASRGVTYEQYF. DNA for the CDR3: TGTGCCAGCAGAGGGGTTACCTACGAGCAGTACTTC.

This clonotype has only a few counts. The chain recombines TRBV7-9 with TRBJ1-1, with D unresolved. CDR3 length: 12 amino acids. V lost 5 bases and J lost 6, with 10 bases in between. CDR1 is SEHNR and CDR2 is FQNEAQ in the germline V gene (reference sequence). The CDR3 sequence: CASSLTSAEAFF. As DNA, the CDR3 is TGTGCCAGCAGCCTTACCAGTGCTGAAGCTTTCTTT. Drawing the rest from reference TRBV7-9 and TRBJ1-1, the complete variable domain is DTGVSQNPRHKITKRGQNVTFRCDPISEHNRLYWYRQTLGQGPEFLTYFQNEAQLEKSRLLSDRFSAERPKGSFSTLEIQRTEQGDSAMYLCASSLTSAEAFFGQGTRLTVV.

J is TRBJ2-2 and V is TRBV3-1, with D tentatively TRBD2 (6 bases). The germline gives CDR1 LGHDT, CDR2 YNNKEL (reference sequence). This CDR3 region has 16 residues. Trimming took off 0 bases at V and 0 bases at J, with 8 bases between the two ends. The CDR3 protein is CASSQDWGANTGELFF. The DNA of the CDR3 is TGTGCCAGCAGCCAAGATTGGGGGGCGAACACCGGGGAGCTGTTTTTT.

This clonotype was counted only a few times. The CDR3 coding sequence is TGTGCCAGCAGCTCCAACACGGCTGGAAACACCATATATTTT. It specifies CASSSNTAGNTIYF. V usage is TRBV12-3 or TRBV12-4 and J usage is TRBJ1-3, with no clear D. Trimming took 6 bases from V and 2 from J, leaving 11 bases between them. CDR3 length: 14 residues.

The chain joins TRBV9 to TRBJ2-7, with 9 nucleotides matching TRBD1. V trimming: 7 bases; J trimming: 5 bases; junction bases outside the gene matches: 10. Per germline, CDR1 SGDLS and CDR2 YYNGEE. CDR3 size: 14 residues. CDR3 in amino acids: CASSGDGQGNEQYF. In DNA form, the CDR3 reads TGTGCCAGCTCGGGAGACGGACAGGGGAACGAGCAGTACTTC.

This clonotype was detected a few times. The gene calls are TRBV28 and TRBJ1-1; D ambiguous. In germline, CDR1 is MDHEN, CDR2 SYDVKM. This CDR3 spans 15 amino acids. Trimming shortened V by 8 bases and J by 2 bases, and 18 bases separated the two germline ends. As DNA, the CDR3 is TGTGCCAGCGGTGGCGAAACGGCCGTAAACACTGAAGCTTTCTTT. It encodes CASGGETAVNTEAFF.

V is TRBV29-1 and J is TRBJ2-5, with TRBD2 matching 7 bases. The CDR3 loop spans 16 amino acids. Germline V gives CDR1 SQVTM, CDR2 ANQGSEA. V lost 4 bases, J lost 4 bases, and 15 bases stayed unmatched. This CDR3 is CSVGGARGSGGETQYF. CDR3 nucleotides: TGCAGCGTTGGCGGGGCCCGTGGGTCGGGGGGAGAGACCCAGTACTTC.

In this sample, this clonotype turned up once. This chain links TRBV7-9 with TRBJ1-1; no definite D call. The CDR3 has 13 amino acids. Germline V gene sequence: CDR1 SEHNR, CDR2 FQNEAQ (reference sequence). With 1 base removed from V and 8 bases from J, the gap between germline ends came to 11 bases. The DNA of the CDR3 is TGTGCCAGCAGCTTAGGAGTCTCCGGGGAAGCTTTCTTT. This translates into CASSLGVSGEAFF.

This clonotype was seen a handful of times. The V gene is TRBV27, the J gene TRBJ1-1, with D possibly TRBD1 on 6 matching bases. Germline V gene sequence: CDR1 MNHEY, CDR2 SMNVEV (reference sequence). V lost 3 bases and J lost 4, with 15 bases in between. CDR3 length: 15 residues. The CDR3 nucleotides read TGTGCCAGCAGTTTGGTCACAGGGAGTGGCACTGAAGCTTTCTTT. Its translation is CASSLVTGSGTEAFF.

This clonotype was detected many times. The chain carries TRBV24-1 and TRBJ2-7; D possibly corresponds to TRBD2 (5 bases). Trimming pared 9 bases from V and 6 bases from J, leaving 14 bases between. CDR3 length: 12 amino acids. CDR1 and CDR2 (germline): KGHDR, SFDVKD. Written as DNA, the CDR3 is TGTGCCACCTCTCCGACGGGGTTCGAGCAGTACTTC. Amino acids: CATSPTGFEQYF.

This clonotype has just a few counts. The J gene is TRBJ2-7, the V gene TRBV6-5, with D uncertain. V dropped 2 bases and J dropped 0 bases, with 11 bases sitting between them. This CDR3 is 15 amino acids long. Germline assignment: CDR1 MNHEY and CDR2 SVGAGI. This CDR3 is CASSYTASGSYEQYF. Written as DNA, the CDR3 is TGTGCCAGCAGTTACACGGCTTCTGGCTCCTACGAGCAGTACTTC.

The chain uses TRBV2 and TRBJ2-7; 7 bases agree with TRBD1. Trimming cost V 4 bases and J 3 bases; bases outside gene matches: 12. The CDR3 spans 16 residues. Germline CDR1 reads SNHLY; CDR2 reads FYNNEI. CDR3 residues: CASSGSIRGKGYEQYF. The CDR3 bases are TGTGCCAGCAGTGGAAGTATCAGGGGGAAAGGCTACGAGCAGTACTTC.

CDR3 residues: CSAASSYEQYF. The CDR3 DNA reads TGCAGCGCCGCGAGCTCCTACGAGCAGTACTTC. This chain links TRBV29-1 with TRBJ2-7; D is ambiguous. This CDR3 is 11 amino acids long. The germline V gene encodes CDR1 SQVTM and CDR2 ANQGSEA. V was pared by 7 bases and J by 0 bases, with 7 bases between.

There are a few counts of this clonotype. This chain links TRBV5-1 with TRBJ1-2; D is perhaps TRBD1 (5 bases). Germline loops: CDR1 SGHRS, CDR2 YFSETQ. V was clipped by 2 bases and J by 6 bases, with 11 bases between them. The CDR3 is made up of 13 amino acids. Written as DNA, the CDR3 is TGCGCCAGCAGCTTACCGGGGACGGATGGCTACACCTTC. Translating gives CASSLPGTDGYTF.

J is TRBJ1-1 and V is TRBV20-1, with D possibly matching TRBD1 (5 bases). V lost 2 bases and J 5 bases, leaving 24 bases between the germline ends. CDR1 DFQATT and CDR2 SNEGSKA come from the germline V gene (reference sequence). This CDR3 has 17 residues. Written as DNA, the CDR3 is TGCAGTGCTAGAATCGGTCGGGGGTACTACCGGCGGACTGAAGCTTTCTTT. Protein sequence: CSARIGRGYYRRTEAFF.